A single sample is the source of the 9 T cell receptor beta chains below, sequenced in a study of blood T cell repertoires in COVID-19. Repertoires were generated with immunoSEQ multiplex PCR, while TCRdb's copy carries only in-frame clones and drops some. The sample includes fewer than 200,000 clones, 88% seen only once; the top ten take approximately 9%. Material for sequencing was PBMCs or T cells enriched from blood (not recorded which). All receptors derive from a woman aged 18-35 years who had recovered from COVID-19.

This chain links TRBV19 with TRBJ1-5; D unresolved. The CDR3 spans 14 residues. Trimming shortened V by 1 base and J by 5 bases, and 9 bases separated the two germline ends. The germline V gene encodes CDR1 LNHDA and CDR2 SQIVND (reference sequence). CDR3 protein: CASSIGLGDQPQHF. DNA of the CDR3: TGTGCCAGTAGTATAGGGTTGGGCGATCAGCCCCAGCATTTT. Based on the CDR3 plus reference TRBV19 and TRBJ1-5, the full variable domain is DGGITQSPKYLFRKEGQNVTLSCEQNLNHDAMYWYRQDPGQGLRLIYYSQIVNDFQKGDIAEGYSVSREKKESFPLTVTSAQKNPTAFYLCASSIGLGDQPQHFGDGTRLSIL.

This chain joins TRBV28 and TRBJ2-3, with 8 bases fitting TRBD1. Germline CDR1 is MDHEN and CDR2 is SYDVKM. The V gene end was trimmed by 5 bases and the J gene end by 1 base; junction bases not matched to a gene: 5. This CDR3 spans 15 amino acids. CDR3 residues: CASSTGQGGTDTQYF. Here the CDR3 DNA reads TGTGCCAGCAGTACCGGACAGGGAGGCACAGATACGCAGTATTTT.

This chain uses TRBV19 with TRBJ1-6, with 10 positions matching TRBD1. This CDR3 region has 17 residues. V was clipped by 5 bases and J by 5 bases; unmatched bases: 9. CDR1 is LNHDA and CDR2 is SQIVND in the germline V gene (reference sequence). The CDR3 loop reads CASSPRTGGYHNSPLHF. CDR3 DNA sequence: TGTGCCAGTAGTCCTCGGACAGGGGGGTATCATAATTCACCCCTCCACTTT.

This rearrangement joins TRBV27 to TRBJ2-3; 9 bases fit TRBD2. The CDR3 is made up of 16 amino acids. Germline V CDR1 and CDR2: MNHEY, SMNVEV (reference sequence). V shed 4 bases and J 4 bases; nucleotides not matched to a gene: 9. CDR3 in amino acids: CASSSKTSGRADTQYF. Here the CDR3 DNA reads TGTGCCAGCAGTTCAAAGACTAGCGGACGGGCAGATACGCAGTATTTT.

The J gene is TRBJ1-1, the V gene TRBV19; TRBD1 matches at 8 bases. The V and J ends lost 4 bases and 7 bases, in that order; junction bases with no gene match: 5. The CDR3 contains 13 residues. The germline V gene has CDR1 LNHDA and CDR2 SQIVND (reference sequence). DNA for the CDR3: TGTGCCAGTAGTAAAGGGACAGGCAGTGAAGCTTTCTTT. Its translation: CASSKGTGSEAFF. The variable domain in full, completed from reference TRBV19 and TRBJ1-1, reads DGGITQSPKYLFRKEGQNVTLSCEQNLNHDAMYWYRQDPGQGLRLIYYSQIVNDFQKGDIAEGYSVSREKKESFPLTVTSAQKNPTAFYLCASSKGTGSEAFFGQGTRLTVV.

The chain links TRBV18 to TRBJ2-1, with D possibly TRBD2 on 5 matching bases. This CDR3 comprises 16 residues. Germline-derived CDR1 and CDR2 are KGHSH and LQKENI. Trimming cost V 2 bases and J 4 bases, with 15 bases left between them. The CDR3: CASSPTFREPYNEQFF. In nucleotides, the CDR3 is TGTGCCAGCTCACCAACTTTCCGGGAACCATACAATGAGCAGTTCTTC.

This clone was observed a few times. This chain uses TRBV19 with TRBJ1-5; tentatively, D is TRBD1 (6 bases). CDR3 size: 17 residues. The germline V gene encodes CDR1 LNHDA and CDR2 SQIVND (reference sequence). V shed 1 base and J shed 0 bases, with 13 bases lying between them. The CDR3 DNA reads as TGTGCCAGTAGTATAGTGGGGGCCGGGCCTAGCAATCAGCCCCAGCATTTT. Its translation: CASSIVGAGPSNQPQHF.

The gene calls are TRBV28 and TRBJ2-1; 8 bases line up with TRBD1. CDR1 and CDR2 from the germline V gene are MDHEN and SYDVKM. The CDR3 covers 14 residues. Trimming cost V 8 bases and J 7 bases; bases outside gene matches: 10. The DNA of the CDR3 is TGTGCCAGCGCCGGGACAGGCCAGTGGAATGAGCAGTTCTTC. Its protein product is CASAGTGQWNEQFF.

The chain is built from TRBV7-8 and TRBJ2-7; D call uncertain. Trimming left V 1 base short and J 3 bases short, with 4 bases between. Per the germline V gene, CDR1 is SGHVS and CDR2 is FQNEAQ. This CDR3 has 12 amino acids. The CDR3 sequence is CASSLVGYEQYF. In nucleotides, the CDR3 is TGTGCCAGCAGCTTAGTCGGCTACGAGCAGTACTTC.